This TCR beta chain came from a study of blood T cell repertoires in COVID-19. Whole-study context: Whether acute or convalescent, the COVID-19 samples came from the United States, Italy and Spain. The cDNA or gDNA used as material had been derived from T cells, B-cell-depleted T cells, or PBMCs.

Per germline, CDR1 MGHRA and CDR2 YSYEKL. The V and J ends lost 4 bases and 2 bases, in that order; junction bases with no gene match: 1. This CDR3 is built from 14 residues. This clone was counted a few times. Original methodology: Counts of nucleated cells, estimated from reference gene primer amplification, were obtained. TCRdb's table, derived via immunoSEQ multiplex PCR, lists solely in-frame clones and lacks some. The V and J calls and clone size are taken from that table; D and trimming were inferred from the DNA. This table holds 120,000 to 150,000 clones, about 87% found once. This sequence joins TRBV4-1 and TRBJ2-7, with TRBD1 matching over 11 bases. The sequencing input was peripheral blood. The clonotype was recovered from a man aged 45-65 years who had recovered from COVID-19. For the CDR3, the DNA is TGCGCCAGCAGCCCGGGACAGGGGGCCTACGAGCAGTACTTC. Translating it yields CASSPGQGAYEQYF.